This passage covers 29 T cell receptor beta chains from one sample sequenced in a study of cytomegalovirus exposure and HLA in healthy donors. In the PCR, 60 Vbeta and 13 Jbeta primers were used. Using immunoSEQ multiplex PCR, the repertoire was profiled, and TCRdb retains in-frame clones only, with some absent. The top ten hold 1.9% of the sample, which has 150,000 to 200,000 clones, around 78% seen once. The sample consisted of PBMCs. The receptors originated from a man aged 30-40 years in good health and CMV-seronegative.

The V and J genes are TRBV9 and TRBJ2-5; the match to TRBD2 covers 16 bases. CDR1 and CDR2 (germline): SGDLS, YYNGEE. The CDR3 extends over 18 amino acids. Losses at the gene ends were 0 bases for V and 3 bases for J; bases not matched to a gene: 5. The CDR3 sequence: CASSVEGTSGRAEETQYF. CDR3 bases: TGTGCCAGCAGCGTAGAAGGGACTAGCGGGAGGGCCGAAGAGACCCAGTACTTC. Full variable domain (rest looked up from reference TRBV9 and TRBJ2-5): DSGVTQTPKHLITATGQRVTLRCSPRSGDLSVYWYQQSLDQGLQFLIQYYNGEERAKGNILERFSAQQFPDLHSELNLSSLELGDSALYFCASSVEGTSGRAEETQYFGPGTRLLVL.

This clone occurred a few times. This chain joins TRBV19 and TRBJ2-3; 7 positions agree with TRBD1. Germline lookup yields CDR1 LNHDA and CDR2 SQIVND (reference sequence). This CDR3 is 13 amino acids long. With V trimmed by 5 bases and J by 6 bases, 5 bases remained unmatched. CDR3 in DNA: TGTGCCAGTAGTGACAGGGCCAGGGATACGCAGTATTTT. It encodes CASSDRARDTQYF.

The genes are TRBV7-2 and TRBJ2-1; TRBD1 matches at 9 bases. CDR3 length equals 11 residues. The V and J ends lost 4 bases and 14 bases, in that order; junction bases with no gene match: 3. Germline-derived CDR1 and CDR2 are SGHTA and FQGNSA. The CDR3 DNA sequence: TGTGCCAGCAGCTCGGGACAGGGTAAGTTCTTC. Amino acid sequence: CASSSGQGKFF.

The chain recombines TRBV7-6 with TRBJ2-7, with TRBD1 as a possible D gene (6 bases). CDR1 is SGHVS and CDR2 is FNYEAQ in the germline V gene. This CDR3 spans 16 amino acids. V lost 5 bases and J lost 0, with 17 bases in between. The CDR3 loop is CASSPQGTRSSYEQYF. CDR3 DNA sequence: TGTGCCAGCAGCCCGCAAGGGACAAGGAGCTCCTACGAGCAGTACTTC. The complete variable domain, with remaining parts taken from reference TRBV7-6 and TRBJ2-7, reads GAGVSQSPRYKVTKRGQDVALRCDPISGHVSLYWYRQALGQGPEFLTYFNYEAQQDKSGLPNDRFSAERPEGSISTLTIQRTEQRDSAMYRCASSPQGTRSSYEQYFGPGTRLTVT.

The chain recombines TRBV28 with TRBJ1-2; the D gene is possibly TRBD1 (6 bases). Germline loops: CDR1 MDHEN, CDR2 SYDVKM. This CDR3 has 13 amino acids. V shed 3 bases and J shed 2 bases, with 7 bases lying between them. DNA for the CDR3: TGTGCCAGCAGTTTTACAGGGAACTATGGCTACACCTTC. It specifies CASSFTGNYGYTF.

The rearrangement joins TRBV25-1 to TRBJ2-1, with D tentatively TRBD1 (5 bases). Germline values: CDR1 MGHDK, CDR2 SYGVNS. V was trimmed by 1 base and J by 6 bases, leaving 13 bases between them. The CDR3 has 15 amino acids. DNA for the CDR3: TGTGCCAGCAGTGAATTTCAGGGAAAAGTCAATGAGCAGTTCTTC. Encoded protein: CASSEFQGKVNEQFF.

This clone appeared once. The J gene is TRBJ1-2, the V gene TRBV11-3; 7 bases fit TRBD1. CDR1 and CDR2 (germline): SGHNT, YENEEA. Trimming cost V 8 bases and J 3 bases; bases outside gene matches: 12. The CDR3 consists of 15 residues. For the CDR3, the DNA is TGTGCCAGCTGTTCCCCGGGTCAGGGGGACTATGGCTACACCTTC. This sequence encodes CASCSPGQGDYGYTF.

The chain recombines TRBV5-1 with TRBJ2-7; D is perhaps TRBD1 (5 bases). The germline gives CDR1 SGHRS, CDR2 YFSETQ. With 1 base removed from V and 2 bases from J, the gap between germline ends came to 7 bases. The CDR3 has 13 residues. CDR3 nucleotides: TGCGCCAGCAGCTTGCAGGGCGCCTACGAGCAGTACTTC. The encoded protein is CASSLQGAYEQYF.

The V and J genes are TRBV6-6 and TRBJ2-5, with 8 bases fitting TRBD1. Germline loops: CDR1 MNHNY, CDR2 SVGAGI (reference sequence). V trimming: 6 bases; J trimming: 1 base; junction bases outside the gene matches: 4. The CDR3 is 14 residues long. CDR3: CASSDTGGQETQYF. As DNA, the CDR3 is TGTGCCAGCAGCGACACAGGGGGCCAAGAGACCCAGTACTTC.

This chain connects TRBV5-4 to TRBJ1-2; no clear D. The germline V and J ends were trimmed by 0 bases and 6 bases, with 15 bases remaining between them. Germline CDR1 and CDR2: SGHNT and YYREEE (reference sequence). The CDR3 runs 15 residues. The chain's CDR3 is CASSLAKTKRDGYTF. CDR3 coding DNA: TGTGCCAGCAGCTTGGCCAAAACAAAACGTGATGGCTACACCTTC. Full variable domain (missing parts from reference TRBV5-4 and TRBJ1-2): ETGVTQSPTHLIKTRGQQVTLRCSSQSGHNTVSWYQQALGQGPQFIFQYYREEENGRGNFPPRFSGLQFPNYSSELNVNALELDDSALYLCASSLAKTKRDGYTFGSGTRLTVV.

The gene calls are TRBV7-6 and TRBJ1-6; D call uncertain. Trimming removed 5 bases at V and 8 bases at J, with 13 bases between. The length of the CDR3 is 14 residues. Looked up from germline, CDR1 is SGHVS and CDR2 is FNYEAQ. The DNA for the CDR3 is TGTGCCAGCAGCCCCTCTTCCGGGGATTCACCCCTCCACTTT. Translated, it gives CASSPSSGDSPLHF.

V and J are TRBV10-3 and TRBJ2-1, with 10 bases identical to TRBD2. V shed 0 bases, J shed 9 bases, and the junction held 8 bases outside the gene matches. CDR1 and CDR2 (germline): ENHRY, SYGVKD. There are 16 residues in the CDR3. This CDR3 is CAISESASGRAGEQFF. CDR3 nucleotide sequence: TGTGCCATCAGTGAGTCGGCCAGCGGGAGGGCCGGTGAGCAGTTCTTC.

This chain joins TRBV10-3 and TRBJ1-5, with TRBD1 matching 10 bases. The germline V gene has CDR1 ENHRY and CDR2 SYGVKD. V gave up 3 bases and J gave up 6 bases; unmatched junction bases: 8. The CDR3 is 16 residues long. The CDR3 protein is CAISEAPGQGFQPQHF. DNA of the CDR3: TGTGCCATCAGTGAAGCCCCGGGACAGGGGTTTCAGCCCCAGCATTTT.

This clone was observed a handful of times. The V call is TRBV4-1, the J call TRBJ1-2; D gene ambiguous. The CDR3 extends over 12 amino acids. Trimming shortened V by 4 bases and J by 6 bases, and 9 bases separated the two germline ends. Germline V gene lookup returns CDR1 MGHRA and CDR2 YSYEKL. CDR3 nucleotide sequence: TGCGCCAGCAGCCGTAGTCGTGATGGCTACACCTTC. This codes for CASSRSRDGYTF.

The V call is TRBV5-4, the J call TRBJ2-7; 7 nucleotides line up with TRBD1. The CDR3 totals 14 residues. The V and J ends lost 3 bases and 7 bases, in that order; junction bases with no gene match: 10. The germline CDR1 and CDR2 sequences are SGHNT and YYREEE (reference sequence). The CDR3 DNA is TGTGCCAGCAGCTCAAACCAACAGGGGCGGGAGCAGTACTTC. Its translation: CASSSNQQGREQYF. Filled out from reference TRBV5-4 and TRBJ2-7, the complete variable domain reads ETGVTQSPTHLIKTRGQQVTLRCSSQSGHNTVSWYQQALGQGPQFIFQYYREEENGRGNFPPRFSGLQFPNYSSELNVNALELDDSALYLCASSSNQQGREQYFGPGTRLTVT.

This clone came up a few times. The chain recombines TRBV7-9 with TRBJ1-2; the D is unclear. Between the trimmed V and J ends, which lost 3 bases and 4 bases, there was a span of 12 bases. Germline CDR1 reads SEHNR; CDR2 reads FQNEAQ (reference sequence). The CDR3 extends over 14 amino acids. CDR3 sequence: CASSFTRHGYGYTF. The CDR3 DNA is TGTGCCAGCAGCTTCACGAGGCACGGCTATGGCTACACCTTC.

This clone was counted a single time. V and J are TRBV27 and TRBJ1-2; no firm D call. Germline V gene sequence: CDR1 MNHEY, CDR2 SMNVEV (reference sequence). This CDR3 spans 15 amino acids. Between the trimmed V and J ends, which lost 5 bases and 3 bases, there was a span of 16 bases. The CDR3, as DNA: TGTGCCAGCAGTCCCTACGGGAACTCGTACTATGGCTACACCTTC. Translating gives CASSPYGNSYYGYTF.

V and J are TRBV30 and TRBJ1-6, with 9 bases matching TRBD1. With 3 bases clipped from V and 9 bases from J, the junction kept 9 bases outside the gene matches. CDR1 is GTSNPN, CDR2 SVGIG, per germline (reference sequence). The CDR3 length is 15 residues. CDR3 DNA: TGTGCCTGGAGCGAGAGGGACAGGGAGACTTCACCCCTCCACTTT. It yields the protein CAWSERDRETSPLHF.

This clone has a handful of counts. The chain carries TRBV6-1 and TRBJ1-1; tentative D call: TRBD1 (5 bases). CDR1 MNHNS and CDR2 SASEGT come from the germline V gene. Trimming cost V 2 bases and J 7 bases, with 11 bases left between them. The CDR3 spans 13 residues. This CDR3 reads CASSERGGREAFF. CDR3 DNA sequence: TGTGCCAGCAGTGAAAGGGGCGGCCGTGAAGCTTTCTTT.

The CDR3, as DNA: TGTGCCAGCAGCCCGCGGGGAGGCGGTAATTCACCCCTCCACTTT. As protein: CASSPRGGGNSPLHF. The V call is TRBV6-5, the J call TRBJ1-6; D gene uncertain. Trimming stripped 6 bases from V and 6 bases from J, with 15 bases between. CDR3 length: 15 residues. The germline V gene has CDR1 MNHEY and CDR2 SVGAGI.

The rearrangement links TRBV28 to TRBJ2-7; a possible D gene is TRBD1 (5 bases). Deletions cut 7 bases from V and 3 bases from J, with 16 bases between. The CDR3 has 14 residues. The germline V gene encodes CDR1 MDHEN and CDR2 SYDVKM. The CDR3 DNA is TGTGCCAGCAACTCCCAAGGGGCTCTCTACGAGCAGTACTTC. Translated: CASNSQGALYEQYF.

V and J are TRBV2 and TRBJ2-3; TRBD2 matches at 10 bases. The CDR3 runs 17 residues. Trimming at V came to 2 bases and at J to 2 bases, leaving 7 bases not matched to a gene. In germline, CDR1 is SNHLY, CDR2 FYNNEI. Written as DNA, the CDR3 is TGTGCCAGCAGTGAACTAGAGCGGGAGGGGGCCACAGATACGCAGTATTTT. This translates into CASSELEREGATDTQYF.

V is TRBV25-1 and J is TRBJ2-2; D may be TRBD2 (6 bases). The CDR3 spans 16 residues. Trimming shortened V by 2 bases and J by 6 bases, and 16 bases separated the two germline ends. Per the germline V gene, CDR1 is MGHDK and CDR2 is SYGVNS. The CDR3 bases are TGTGCCAGCAGTGAACGGGGAACCGGGAGCGCCGGGGAGCTGTTTTTT. This gives the protein CASSERGTGSAGELFF. Combining the CDR3 with reference TRBV25-1 and TRBJ2-2 gives the whole variable domain EADIYQTPRYLVIGTGKKITLECSQTMGHDKMYWYQQDPGMELHLIHYSYGVNSTEKGDLSSESTVSRIRTEHFPLTLESARPSHTSQYLCASSERGTGSAGELFFGEGSRLTVL.

This clone was observed a handful of times. J is TRBJ1-1 and V is TRBV6-5, with D perhaps TRBD1 (5 bases). The CDR3 is made up of 13 amino acids. Germline CDR1 reads MNHEY; CDR2 reads SVGAGI. V lost 6 bases and J lost 8, with 16 bases in between. The CDR3 DNA is TGTGCCAGCAGGTATTCAGGGTTACAGGAAGCTTTCTTT. Translated, it gives CASRYSGLQEAFF.

The chain is built from TRBV7-6 and TRBJ2-7; D call uncertain. This CDR3 contains 13 residues. Trimming shortened V by 3 bases and J by 0 bases, and 6 bases separated the two germline ends. Looked up from germline, CDR1 is SGHVS and CDR2 is FNYEAQ. This CDR3 is CASSFQSSYEQYF. Here the CDR3 DNA reads TGTGCCAGCAGCTTTCAGTCCTCCTACGAGCAGTACTTC. The full variable domain, rest sourced from reference TRBV7-6 and TRBJ2-7, is GAGVSQSPRYKVTKRGQDVALRCDPISGHVSLYWYRQALGQGPEFLTYFNYEAQQDKSGLPNDRFSAERPEGSISTLTIQRTEQRDSAMYRCASSFQSSYEQYFGPGTRLTVT.

V gene TRBV20-1 combines with J gene TRBJ2-5; tentatively, D is TRBD1 (6 bases). Germline CDR1 and CDR2: DFQATT and SNEGSKA (reference sequence). Between the trimmed V and J ends, which lost 5 bases and 4 bases, there was a span of 8 bases. This CDR3 contains 11 residues. CDR3 loop: CSAGQRETQYF. The CDR3 nucleotides read TGCAGTGCTGGACAGCGAGAGACCCAGTACTTC.

This clone was recorded once. This chain uses TRBV5-1 with TRBJ2-3, with TRBD1 identical over 12 bases. The trim removed 5 bases at V and 5 bases at J, leaving 12 bases unmatched. This CDR3 spans 17 amino acids. Germline V gene data show CDR1 as SGHRS and CDR2 as YFSETQ. This chain's CDR3 is CASSVVGTGGAEDTQYF. In DNA form, the CDR3 reads TGCGCCAGCAGTGTTGTGGGGACAGGGGGCGCGGAAGATACGCAGTATTTT.

Regarding this clone: Other DNA sequences in the same sample also yield this CDR3. V and J are TRBV5-1 and TRBJ2-3, with D uncertain. This CDR3 spans 14 amino acids. V shed 0 bases and J shed 0 bases, with 5 bases lying between them. The germline V gene encodes CDR1 SGHRS and CDR2 YFSETQ. The CDR3: CASSLGGSTDTQYF. The CDR3, as DNA: TGCGCCAGCAGCTTGGGAGGAAGCACAGATACGCAGTATTTT. The variable domain in full, with the rest retrieved from reference TRBV5-1 and TRBJ2-3, is KAGVTQTPRYLIKTRGQQVTLSCSPISGHRSVSWYQQTPGQGLQFLFEYFSETQRNKGNFPGRFSGRQFSNSRSEMNVSTLELGDSALYLCASSLGGSTDTQYFGPGTRLTVL.

V is TRBV18 and J is TRBJ1-2; TRBD1 matches at 8 bases. The germline CDR1 and CDR2 sequences are KGHSH and LQKENI. V gave up 2 bases and J gave up 3 bases; unmatched junction bases: 2. The CDR3 runs 14 residues. The CDR3 sequence: CASSPAGQDYGYTF. The CDR3 bases are TGTGCCAGCTCACCAGCGGGACAGGACTATGGCTACACCTTC.